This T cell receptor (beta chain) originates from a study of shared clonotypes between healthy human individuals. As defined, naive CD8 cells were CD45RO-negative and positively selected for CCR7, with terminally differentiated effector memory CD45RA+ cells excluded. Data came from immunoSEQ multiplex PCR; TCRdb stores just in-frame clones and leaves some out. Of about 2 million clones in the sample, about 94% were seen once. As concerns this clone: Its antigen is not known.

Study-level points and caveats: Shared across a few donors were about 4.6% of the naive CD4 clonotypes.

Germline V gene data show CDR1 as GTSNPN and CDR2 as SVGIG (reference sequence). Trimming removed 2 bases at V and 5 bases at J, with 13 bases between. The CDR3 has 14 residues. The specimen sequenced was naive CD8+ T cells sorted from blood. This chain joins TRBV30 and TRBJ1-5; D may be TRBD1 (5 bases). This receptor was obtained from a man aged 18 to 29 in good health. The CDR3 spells CAWSPGGGYQPQHF. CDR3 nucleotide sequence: TGTGCCTGGAGTCCTGGGGGGGGTTATCAGCCCCAGCATTTT.